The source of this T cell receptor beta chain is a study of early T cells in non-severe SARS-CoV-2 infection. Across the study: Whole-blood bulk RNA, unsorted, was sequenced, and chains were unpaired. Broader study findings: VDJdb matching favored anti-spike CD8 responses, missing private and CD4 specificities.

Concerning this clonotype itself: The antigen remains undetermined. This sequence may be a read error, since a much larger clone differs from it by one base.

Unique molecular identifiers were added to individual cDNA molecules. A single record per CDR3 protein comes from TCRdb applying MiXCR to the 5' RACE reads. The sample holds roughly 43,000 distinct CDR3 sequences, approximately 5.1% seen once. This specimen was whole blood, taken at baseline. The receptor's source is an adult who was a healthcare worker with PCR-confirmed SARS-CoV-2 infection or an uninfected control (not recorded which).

CDR3 amino acids: CASNLERYPQPPEQYF. DNA of the CDR3: TGTGCCAGCAACTTAGAACGCTACCCGCAACCCCCCGAGCAGTACTTC. The rearrangement links TRBV7-2 to TRBJ2-7; D remains ambiguous. Germline V CDR1 and CDR2: SGHTA, FQGNSA. The length of the CDR3 is 16 residues.